This T cell receptor (beta chain) emerged from a study of radiotherapy plus CTLA-4 blockade in lung cancer. The table came from immunoSEQ multiplex PCR; TCRdb's copy has only in-frame clones and leaves some out. Of approximately 94,000 clones in the sample, 80% to 85% were seen once. There are 15 residues in the CDR3. Trimming shortened V by 6 bases and J by 1 base, and 13 bases separated the two germline ends. Per the germline V gene, CDR1 is MNHNY and CDR2 is SVGAGI (reference sequence). This chain joins TRBV6-6 and TRBJ1-5; tentative D call: TRBD1 (6 bases). The receptor was isolated from a human donor with non-small cell lung cancer that progressed on radiotherapy plus ipilimumab. The sequences come from peripheral blood, collected from a patient treated with radiotherapy plus ipilimumab. The CDR3 DNA reads as TGTGCCAGCAGACTGACAGGAGCAAGCAATCAGCCCCAGCATTTT. This translates into CASRLTGASNQPQHF.